The present TCR beta chain was sequenced within a study of long-term antiretroviral therapy in people with HIV. Researchers ran immunoSEQ v3.0 at survey level. Repertoires were generated with immunoSEQ multiplex PCR, while TCRdb's copy carries only in-frame clones and drops some. The sample holds about 28,000 clones, 75% to 90% seen once. Germline V gene data show CDR1 as SGDLS and CDR2 as YYNGEE. CDR3 length equals 16 residues. V was clipped by 0 bases and J by 2 bases, with 11 bases between them. This sequence originates from a man aged 30 to 39 with HIV. V is TRBV9 and J is TRBJ2-2; D remains ambiguous. The material sequenced was unsorted PBMCs, taken 2.7 to 2.8 years after starting antiretroviral therapy. CDR3 residues: CASSVEDRYNTGELFF. For the CDR3, the DNA is TGTGCCAGCAGCGTAGAGGATCGGTATAACACCGGGGAGCTGTTTTTT.